Presented here are 27 T cell receptor beta chains from one specimen sequenced in a study of molecular identifiers for immune sequencing clone quantification (dated by TCRdb to the late 2010s). Preparation of the library involved PCR. These reads were obtained on a NextSeq 500. The raw public data were reprocessed by TCRdb itself: fastp quality trimming at Q25, MiXCR clonotype calling, in-frame beta chains only. CDR3 protein sequences are deduplicated, and each keeps its most common genes and DNA. A total of about 510,000 distinct CDR3 sequences appear in this sample, around 23% of them only once. Of the sample, 0.7% to 0.9% falls within the top ten clones. The sample comprised naive CD8+ T cells from blood, with Jurkat cell RNA spiked in. The cell subset or site label for this specimen denotes: FACS-sorted CD8+CD4-CCR7+CD45RA+ naive T cells. The receptors were gathered from a human donor in good health. Some libraries in this study had Jurkat cell RNA spiked in.

This clonotype was counted at least ten times. The chain links TRBV7-6 to TRBJ1-1; no firm D call. Germline values: CDR1 SGHVS, CDR2 FNYEAQ. The CDR3 covers 14 residues. The ends were cut back, 5 bases at V and 5 bases at J, with 15 bases in the middle. The CDR3 bases are TGTGCCAGCAGCCCTAGTCAAGGGCTGACTGAAGCTTTCTTT. The encoded protein is CASSPSQGLTEAFF.

Remarks on this clonotype: A much larger clone sits a single nucleotide away, making a read error possible. The chain has TRBV29-1 and TRBJ1-1; no firm D call. Germline lookup yields CDR1 SQVTM and CDR2 ANQGSEA. The CDR3 has 12 residues. V was pared by 3 bases and J by 3 bases, with 8 bases between. CDR3 region: CSVEELDTEAFF. DNA of the CDR3: TGCAGCGTTGAGGAGCTGGACACTGAAGCTTTCTTT.

This clonotype was observed at least ten times. The chain carries TRBV19 and TRBJ2-2; the match to TRBD1 covers 8 bases. The length of the CDR3 is 16 residues. CDR1 is LNHDA and CDR2 is SQIVND in the germline V gene (reference sequence). J gave up 0 bases and V 9 bases, and 9 bases lay outside the gene matches. The CDR3 region is CASRDRRNSNTGELFF. DNA for the CDR3: TGTGCCAGCCGGGACAGGCGCAATTCGAACACCGGGGAGCTGTTTTTT. Based on the CDR3 plus reference TRBV19 and TRBJ2-2, the full variable domain is DGGITQSPKYLFRKEGQNVTLSCEQNLNHDAMYWYRQDPGQGLRLIYYSQIVNDFQKGDIAEGYSVSREKKESFPLTVTSAQKNPTAFYLCASRDRRNSNTGELFFGEGSRLTVL.

This clonotype showed up just a few times. This rearrangement joins TRBV6-5 to TRBJ2-7, with 10 nucleotides matching TRBD2. Losses at the gene ends were 0 bases for V and 3 bases for J; bases not matched to a gene: 2. The CDR3 is 15 residues long. Germline values: CDR1 MNHEY, CDR2 SVGAGI. The CDR3 nucleotides are TGTGCCAGCAGTTACTCGGCTAGCGGGAGCTACGAGCAGTACTTC. Its protein is CASSYSASGSYEQYF.

This clonotype was seen many times. Written as DNA, the CDR3 is TGCGCCAGCAGCTTGGGCGGACAGACATACGAGCAGTACTTC. It yields the protein CASSLGGQTYEQYF. The chain couples TRBV5-1 to TRBJ2-7, with TRBD1 as a possible D gene (6 bases). Germline lookup yields CDR1 SGHRS and CDR2 YFSETQ. The CDR3 is 14 residues long. Between the trimmed V and J ends, which lost 0 bases and 4 bases, there was a span of 11 bases. Full variable domain (missing parts from reference TRBV5-1 and TRBJ2-7): KAGVTQTPRYLIKTRGQQVTLSCSPISGHRSVSWYQQTPGQGLQFLFEYFSETQRNKGNFPGRFSGRQFSNSRSEMNVSTLELGDSALYLCASSLGGQTYEQYFGPGTRLTVT.

Points on this clonotype: A much larger clone lies one base from this, so it may be a read error. DNA of the CDR3: TGTGCCAGCAGTTCGCAGGGAGATGTGATATGGGATATCGCTTTCTTT. It yields the protein CASSSQGDVIWDIAFF. The gene calls are TRBV6-2 or TRBV6-3 and TRBJ1-1; a possible D gene is TRBD1 (5 bases). CDR3 length equals 16 residues. V was trimmed by 4 bases and J by 11 bases, leaving 26 bases between them. Germline loops: CDR1 MNHEY, CDR2 SVGEGT.

This clonotype was seen repeatedly, ten times or more. The J gene is TRBJ2-1, the V gene TRBV30; the match to TRBD2 covers 8 bases. V was clipped by 0 bases and J by 10 bases; unmatched bases: 5. The CDR3 contains 13 residues. Germline V gene data show CDR1 as GTSNPN and CDR2 as SVGIG (reference sequence). The CDR3 DNA reads TGTGCCTGGAGTGTAGGACTAGCCTTCGAGCAGTTCTTC. Its protein product is CAWSVGLAFEQFF.

This clonotype has ten or more counts. J is TRBJ2-1 and V is TRBV7-9; 9 positions agree with TRBD2. After removal of 5 bases from V and 7 bases from J, the junction contained 12 bases not matched to a gene. Per germline, CDR1 SEHNR and CDR2 FQNEAQ (reference sequence). The CDR3 consists of 16 residues. Written as DNA, the CDR3 is TGTGCCAGCAGCCAAGGGGGCGGGAGGGCCGATAATGAGCAGTTCTTC. Its translation: CASSQGGGRADNEQFF.

The chain is built from TRBV28 and TRBJ2-7; 9 bases map to TRBD1. V lost 5 bases and J lost 1; bases outside the gene matches: 6. The CDR3 has 15 residues. Germline CDR1 MDHEN, CDR2 SYDVKM. The CDR3 DNA sequence: TGTGCCAGCAGTAACTTAGGACAGGGGTCCTACGAGCAGTACTTC. Protein sequence: CASSNLGQGSYEQYF.

Of note for this clonotype: One end of the junction fails to match germline, which may point to a read error. The genes are TRBV6-2 or TRBV6-3 and TRBJ1-1, with 9 nucleotides matching TRBD1. The CDR3 has 14 residues. Germline V gene lookup returns CDR1 MNHEY and CDR2 SVGEGT. CDR3 bases: TGTGCCAGCAGTTTCGGGACAGGGAACGCTGAAGCTTTCTTT. Protein sequence: CASSFGTGNAEAFF.

This clonotype showed up just a few times. The chain uses TRBV29-1 and TRBJ1-2, with 7 positions matching TRBD1. Per the germline V gene, CDR1 is SQVTM and CDR2 is ANQGSEA. V was clipped by 2 bases and J by 4 bases; unmatched bases: 7. The CDR3 spans 14 residues. CDR3 sequence: CSVERRGPVYGYTF. The DNA of the CDR3 is TGCAGCGTTGAACGTAGGGGGCCGGTCTATGGCTACACCTTC.

This clonotype was seen at least ten times. The chain joins TRBV7-9 to TRBJ2-7, with D perhaps matching TRBD1 or TRBD2 (5 bases each). Germline V CDR1 and CDR2: SEHNR, FQNEAQ (reference sequence). V was cut by 6 bases and J by 6 bases, with 24 bases left in between. This CDR3 has 16 amino acids. The CDR3 coding sequence is TGTGCCAGCAGTACCACCCTTACCGGGACGCCCTTCGAGCAGTACTTC. Translated, it gives CASSTTLTGTPFEQYF.

With regard to this clonotype: A much larger clone differs by one base, so this may be a read error. The V call is TRBV7-9, the J call TRBJ2-3, with 7 bases aligning to TRBD1. Germline-derived CDR1 and CDR2 are SEHNR and FQNEAQ (reference sequence). CDR3 length: 15 amino acids. DNA of the CDR3: TGTGCCAGCAGCTTCTCAGCGACAGGGACAGATACGCAGTGTTTT. Translated, it gives CASSFSATGTDTQCF.

This chain links TRBV11-2 with TRBJ2-7, with D unresolved. V was shortened by 5 bases and J by 0 bases, with 11 bases between the two germline ends. Germline CDR1 reads SGHAT; CDR2 reads FQNNGV. This CDR3 comprises 14 residues. The CDR3 region is CASSPGSLSYEQYF. The CDR3 nucleotides read TGTGCCAGCAGCCCCGGTTCCCTCTCCTACGAGCAGTACTTC. Variable domain in full (rest from reference TRBV11-2 and TRBJ2-7): EAGVAQSPRYKIIEKRQSVAFWCNPISGHATLYWYQQILGQGPKLLIQFQNNGVVDDSQLPKDRFSAERLKGVDSTLKIQPAKLEDSAVYLCASSPGSLSYEQYFGPGTRLTVT.

On this clonotype itself: A clone one base away is much larger, so this may be a read error. The chain recombines TRBV7-9 with TRBJ2-3; no definite D call. Germline CDR1 SEHNR, CDR2 FQNEAQ (reference sequence). There are 16 residues in the CDR3. The CDR3 region is CAGSPILEIKSDTQYF. The CDR3 DNA sequence: TGTGCCGGCAGCCCGATCTTAGAAATCAAGTCAGATACGCAGTATTTT.

The gene calls are TRBV7-9 and TRBJ2-1, with D possibly TRBD2 on 6 matching bases. V dropped 1 base and J dropped 10 bases, with 11 bases sitting between them. CDR1 is SEHNR, CDR2 FQNEAQ, per germline (reference sequence). The CDR3 is made up of 13 amino acids. The CDR3 sequence: CASSLGPSVEQFF. CDR3 DNA: TGTGCCAGCAGCTTAGGTCCTAGCGTCGAGCAGTTCTTC.

This clonotype came up a few times. The chain has TRBV30 and TRBJ2-3; perhaps TRBD1 as D (5 bases). V was cut by 7 bases and J by 2 bases, with 10 bases left in between. Germline values: CDR1 GTSNPN, CDR2 SVGIG (reference sequence). The CDR3 runs to 12 residues. In DNA form, the CDR3 reads TGTGCCTTGACAGACATCACAGATACGCAGTATTTT. This gives the protein CALTDITDTQYF.

Remarks on this clonotype: An end of the junction does not agree with germline; a read error may underlie this. The chain couples TRBV4-3 to TRBJ2-5; TRBD2 aligns across 9 bases. The CDR3 contains 17 residues. Per germline, CDR1 LGHNA and CDR2 YSLEER. The CDR3 nucleotides read TGCGCCAGCGGCCAGCGATTTAGCGGGGGCCCTCAAGAGACCCAGTACTTC. Translating it yields CASGQRFSGGPQETQYF.

The table lists this clonotype with a few counts. Because the CDR3 is missing its conserved closing phenylalanine or tryptophan, this is likely a read error. This chain connects TRBV29-1 to TRBJ1-1; D is unclear. Germline CDR1 is SQVTM and CDR2 is ANQGSEA. The length of the CDR3 is 14 residues. V was cut by 3 bases and J by 4 bases, with 15 bases left in between. CDR3 nucleotides: TGCAGCGTTGACTTCCCGCTCGACGGCACTGAAGCTTTCCTT. Translated, it gives CSVDFPLDGTEAFL.

This clonotype appeared many times. This chain connects TRBV25-1 to TRBJ2-5; D gene uncertain. The CDR3 is made up of 13 amino acids. Germline-derived CDR1 and CDR2 are MGHDK and SYGVNS. Trimming took off 1 base at V and 5 bases at J, with 8 bases between the two ends. The CDR3 is CASSESYTETQYF. The DNA for the CDR3 is TGTGCCAGCAGTGAATCCTATACTGAGACCCAGTACTTC.

The V call is TRBV5-1, the J call TRBJ2-2; 12 bases match TRBD1. Germline V lookup: CDR1 SGHRS, CDR2 YFSETQ. The CDR3 has 16 residues. J gave up 6 bases and V 4 bases, and 7 bases lay outside the gene matches. CDR3 sequence (DNA): TGCGCCAGCAGCGAACCCGGGACAGGGGGCTCCGGGGAGCTGTTTTTT. This encodes CASSEPGTGGSGELFF.

The chain has TRBV9 and TRBJ2-2; unclear D gene. Germline-derived CDR1 and CDR2 are SGDLS and YYNGEE. The CDR3 contains 16 residues. V was cut by 0 bases and J by 3 bases, with 12 bases left in between. CDR3 bases: TGTGCCAGCAGCGTAGCTACGGGCACCCACACCGGGGAGCTGTTTTTT. As protein: CASSVATGTHTGELFF.

The chain couples TRBV4-3 to TRBJ1-3, with no clear D. Germline CDR1 is LGHNA and CDR2 is YSLEER. CDR3 length: 16 amino acids. V was cut by 0 bases and J by 2 bases, with 11 bases left in between. The CDR3 spells CASSQDALTAGNTIYF. CDR3 nucleotides: TGCGCCAGCAGCCAAGACGCTCTAACTGCTGGAAACACCATATATTTT.

This clonotype was seen ten or more times. The rearrangement links TRBV13 to TRBJ2-3; tentatively, D is TRBD2 (5 bases). The CDR3 loop spans 16 amino acids. Per the germline V gene, CDR1 is PRHDT and CDR2 is FYEKMQ (reference sequence). V was clipped by 1 base and J by 3 bases, with 14 bases between them. The DNA for the CDR3 is TGTGCCAGCAGCTTAGTAGGAGGCGAGTCGACAGATACGCAGTATTTT. Protein: CASSLVGGESTDTQYF.

Points on this clonotype: A much bigger clone sits one base away, suggesting this may be a read error. The rearrangement links TRBV2 to TRBJ2-2; 7 bases align to TRBD1. Germline-derived CDR1 and CDR2 are SNHLY and FYNNEI. The CDR3 is 14 amino acids. The J segment lost 4 bases and the V segment lost 8 bases, leaving 7 bases of the junction unmatched. CDR3 region: CASESRDSTGELFF. Here the CDR3 DNA reads TGTGCCAGCGAGAGCCGGGACAGCACCGGGGAGCTGTTTTTT. The entire variable domain, with the rest obtained from reference TRBV2 and TRBJ2-2, is as follows: EPEVTQTPSHQVTQMGQEVILRCVPISNHLYFYWYRQILGQKVEFLVSFYNNEISEKSEIFDDQFSVERPDGSNFTLKIRSTKLEDSAMYFCASESRDSTGELFFGEGSRLTVL.

This clonotype was detected many times. The chain has TRBV5-1 and TRBJ2-4, with 7 bases aligning to TRBD2. The CDR3 contains 15 residues. The germline V gene has CDR1 SGHRS and CDR2 YFSETQ. Trimming removed 0 bases from V and 6 bases from J; junction bases left unmatched: 6. CDR3 amino acids: CASSLAPGEGNIQYF. The CDR3 nucleotides are TGCGCCAGCAGCTTGGCCCCGGGGGAGGGAAACATTCAGTACTTC. Complete variable domain (other parts from reference TRBV5-1 and TRBJ2-4): KAGVTQTPRYLIKTRGQQVTLSCSPISGHRSVSWYQQTPGQGLQFLFEYFSETQRNKGNFPGRFSGRQFSNSRSEMNVSTLELGDSALYLCASSLAPGEGNIQYFGAGTRLSVL.

The chain uses TRBV4-1 and TRBJ1-5; D is unresolved. Germline V gene data show CDR1 as MGHRA and CDR2 as YSYEKL. Trimming took 1 base from V and 2 from J, leaving 12 bases between them. The CDR3 length is 16 residues. CDR3 sequence reads: CASSQVALSGNQPQHF. CDR3 DNA sequence: TGCGCCAGCAGCCAAGTTGCGTTATCCGGCAATCAGCCCCAGCATTTT.